The rows below give T cell receptor beta chains drawn from one sample of a study of blood T cell repertoires in COVID-19. Clones were read by immunoSEQ multiplex PCR, and TCRdb kept only the in-frame ones, dropping some. The sample shows around 170,000 clones, 85% to 95% of them seen only once. The sequencing sample was made of peripheral blood. Every receptor here comes from a man over 45 with acute or convalescent COVID-19. CDR3s include the opening cysteine and the closing phenylalanine or tryptophan. The D gene is left open where the match is weak. Not all rows give a size; the values are once, few, many and, for expanded clones, a class.

clone_size j_call v_call d_call cdr3_aa cdr3_nt
NA TRBJ2-2 TRBV7-2 TRBD2 CASSWASGSGELFF TGTGCCAGCAGCTGGGCTAGCGGCTCCGGGGAGCTGTTTTTT
NA TRBJ2-2 TRBV2 TRBD2 CASSDLGLAGGPGTGELFF TGTGCCAGCAGTGATCTCGGACTAGCGGGAGGGCCGGGGACCGGGGAGCTGTTTTTT
NA TRBJ2-1 TRBV7-2 TRBD1 CASSFQGALIWNEQFF TGTGCCAGCAGTTTCCAGGGGGCCTTGATATGGAATGAGCAGTTCTTC
once TRBJ1-2 TRBV6-5 NA CASSYSSTAYGYTF TGTGCCAGCAGTTACTCGAGTACAGCCTATGGCTACACCTTC
NA TRBJ1-4 TRBV5-4 NA CASSFRGGTNEKLFF TGTGCCAGCAGCTTTAGGGGGGGCACTAATGAAAAACTGTTTTTT
NA TRBJ2-3 TRBV6-5 TRBD1 CASSYDGQGARTQYF TGTGCCAGCAGTTACGATGGACAGGGGGCTCGGACGCAGTATTTT
few TRBJ1-2 TRBV30 NA CAWSDIQGLYGYTF TGTGCCTGGAGTGACATCCAGGGCCTCTATGGCTACACCTTC
once TRBJ2-1 TRBV9 TRBD2 CASSLRGSGSFNEQFF TGTGCCAGCAGCTTAAGAGGTAGCGGGAGTTTCAATGAGCAGTTCTTC
few TRBJ2-1 TRBV24-1 NA CATSATIGFGIGRQFF TGTGCCACCAGTGCAACAATCGGGTTCGGGATTGGGCGGCAGTTCTTC
NA TRBJ1-6 TRBV7-2 TRBD1 CASSQRDRRNSPLHF TGTGCCAGCAGCCAGAGGGACAGGCGTAATTCACCCCTCCACTTT
NA TRBJ2-6 TRBV6-1 NA CASSEIAGSNSGANVLTF TGTGCCAGCAGTGAGATTGCAGGGTCGAACTCTGGGGCCAACGTCCTGACTTTC
NA TRBJ1-6 TRBV19 NA CASTPGTTYNSPLHF TGTGCCAGTACCCCCGGGACAACATATAATTCACCCCTCCACTTT
NA TRBJ2-1 TRBV11-2 NA CASSPNVLRDNRGNEQFF TGTGCCAGCAGCCCTAATGTGTTACGGGACAATCGGGGCAATGAGCAGTTCTTC
NA TRBJ2-3 TRBV14 NA CASSQIQGGTATQYF TGTGCCAGCAGCCAAATACAGGGAGGGACTGCTACGCAGTATTTT
once TRBJ2-3 TRBV28 TRBD2 CASKSAGVPDTQYF TGTGCCAGCAAGTCAGCGGGAGTGCCAGATACGCAGTATTTT
NA TRBJ1-6 TRBV28 TRBD1 CASSRQGNNRIYNSPLHF TGTGCCAGCAGTCGACAGGGCAATAATCGTATCTATAATTCACCCCTCCACTTT
NA TRBJ1-6 TRBV18 TRBD1 CASSLQGESPLHF TGTGCCAGCTCACTTCAGGGGGAATCACCCCTCCACTTT
NA TRBJ2-3 TRBV4-2 TRBD2 CASSPRALLAGETDTQYF TGTGCCAGCAGCCCTCGGGCCTTACTAGCGGGAGAGACAGATACGCAGTATTTT
NA TRBJ1-1 TRBV2 NA CASTSSTARGNTEAFF TGTGCCAGCACCTCTTCGACGGCCCGAGGGAACACTGAAGCTTTCTTT
NA TRBJ2-1 TRBV6-6 TRBD2 CASSPLSTGGSYNEQFF TGTGCCAGCAGTCCCCTTAGTACGGGGGGCTCCTACAATGAGCAGTTCTTC
NA TRBJ2-7 TRBV9 TRBD2 CASSLGTSAGYEQYF TGTGCCAGCAGCCTCGGGACTAGCGCCGGCTACGAGCAGTACTTC
once TRBJ2-2 TRBV28 NA CASRQGRANTGELFF TGTGCCAGCAGGCAGGGTCGGGCGAACACCGGGGAGCTGTTTTTT
NA TRBJ2-1 TRBV11-2 TRBD1 CASSYRTGVYNEQFF TGTGCCAGCAGCTACCGGACAGGGGTCTACAATGAGCAGTTCTTC
once TRBJ1-5 TRBV18 NA CASSPTPALNQPQHF TGTGCCAGCTCACCCACTCCCGCCCTCAATCAGCCCCAGCATTTT
NA TRBJ2-1 TRBV19 TRBD1 CASSPDRVWNEQFF TGTGCCAGTAGCCCTGACAGGGTATGGAATGAGCAGTTCTTC
NA TRBJ2-3 TRBV7-9 NA CASSPWGDDTQYF TGTGCCAGCAGCCCGTGGGGGGATGATACGCAGTATTTT
NA TRBJ1-6 TRBV23-1 NA CASSQPGHDPGNSPLHF TGCGCCAGCAGTCAACCGGGACACGACCCGGGGAATTCACCCCTCCACTTT
NA TRBJ1-2 TRBV24-1 TRBD1 CAIHPGQVNYGYTF TGTGCCATTCACCCGGGACAGGTTAACTATGGCTACACCTTC
NA TRBJ2-3 TRBV7-6 NA CASSLGIPPKYAQYF TGTGCCAGCAGTCTCGGGATACCACCAAAATACGCGCAGTATTTT
NA TRBJ1-3 TRBV29-1 NA CSVGVSGGGNTIYF TGCAGCGTTGGAGTTTCTGGCGGTGGAAACACCATATATTTT
NA TRBJ2-1 TRBV5-1 TRBD2 CASSPGLAGEGEQFF TGCGCCAGCAGCCCCGGACTAGCGGGAGAGGGTGAGCAGTTCTTC
NA TRBJ1-6 TRBV10-3 NA CAISVGAGTSPLHF TGTGCCATCAGTGTGGGGGCTGGAACTTCACCCCTCCACTTT
NA TRBJ2-3 TRBV7-8 TRBD2 CASSLGATSVTYF TGTGCCAGCAGCTTAGGGGCGACTAGCGTCACGTATTTT
NA TRBJ1-3 TRBV5-6 NA CASSLVGRIGNTIYF TGTGCCAGCAGCTTGGTGGGCAGGATTGGAAACACCATATATTTT
NA TRBJ2-7 TRBV7-9 TRBD2 CASSSLPGLAGLSSYEQYF TGTGCCAGCAGCTCCCTACCGGGACTAGCGGGACTTAGCTCCTACGAGCAGTACTTC
NA TRBJ1-1 TRBV27 TRBD1 CASSMDRVGRAEAFF TGTGCCAGCAGTATGGACAGGGTGGGGCGCGCTGAAGCTTTCTTT
NA TRBJ1-2 TRBV2 NA CASSEDLPDGYTF TGTGCCAGCAGTGAAGACCTACCGGATGGCTACACCTTC
once TRBJ2-3 TRBV19 NA CASSIRARVLGTDTQYF TGTGCCAGTAGTATAAGGGCGAGGGTGTTGGGCACAGATACGCAGTATTTT
NA TRBJ1-3 TRBV4-3 NA CASSQVQGRSVDTIYF TGCGCCAGCAGCCAAGTTCAGGGCCGCTCGGTGGACACCATATATTTT
NA TRBJ2-1 TRBV5-1 NA CASSLAVSSYNEQFF TGCGCCAGCAGCTTGGCGGTGAGCTCCTACAATGAGCAGTTCTTC
NA TRBJ2-3 TRBV11-3 NA CASSPSRGDTQYF TGTGCCAGCAGCCCAAGCAGGGGAGATACGCAGTATTTT
NA TRBJ1-5 TRBV5-6 NA CASSLRKGGNQPQHF TGTGCCAGCAGCTTGCGCAAGGGAGGCAATCAGCCCCAGCATTTT
NA TRBJ2-3 TRBV10-3 TRBD1 CAITSTGVPDTQYF TGTGCCATCACGTCGACAGGGGTCCCAGATACGCAGTATTTT
NA TRBJ2-5 TRBV5-1 TRBD1 CASSLGQGLQTQYF TGCGCCAGCAGCTTGGGACAGGGTTTACAGACCCAGTACTTC
few TRBJ1-2 TRBV6-5 NA CASRQGVSNYGYTF TGTGCCAGCAGACAGGGAGTGTCTAACTATGGCTACACCTTC
NA TRBJ2-7 TRBV28 NA CASSLTYSAYEQYF TGTGCCAGCAGTTTAACCTACAGTGCTTACGAGCAGTACTTC
NA TRBJ1-2 TRBV28 TRBD1 CASSYGTGVLGYTF TGTGCCAGCAGCTACGGGACAGGGGTATTGGGTTACACCTTC
once TRBJ2-2 TRBV7-2 NA CASSFQGGELFF TGTGCCAGCAGCTTTCAGGGCGGGGAGCTGTTTTTT
NA TRBJ2-1 TRBV19 TRBD2 CASSMGGSYEQFF TGTGCCAGTAGTATGGGCGGGAGTTATGAGCAGTTCTTC
NA TRBJ1-2 TRBV7-9 TRBD1 CASSQGQGYGYTF TGTGCCAGCTCACAGGGACAGGGATATGGCTACACCTTC
NA TRBJ1-2 TRBV7-3 NA CASSRVQGDGYTF TGTGCCAGCAGCCGTGTCCAAGGGGATGGCTACACCTTC
NA TRBJ1-6 TRBV9 NA CASSLDSLNSPLHF TGTGCCAGCAGCTTAGACTCTCTGAATTCACCCCTCCACTTT